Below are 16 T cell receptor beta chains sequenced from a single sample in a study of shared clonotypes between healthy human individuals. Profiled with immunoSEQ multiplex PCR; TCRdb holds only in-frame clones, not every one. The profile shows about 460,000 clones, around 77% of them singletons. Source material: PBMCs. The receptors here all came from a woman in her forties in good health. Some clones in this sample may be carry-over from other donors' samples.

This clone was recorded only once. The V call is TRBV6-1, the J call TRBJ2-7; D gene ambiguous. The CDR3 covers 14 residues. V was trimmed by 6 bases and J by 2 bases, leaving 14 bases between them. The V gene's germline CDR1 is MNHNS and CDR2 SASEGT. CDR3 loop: CASRLSQIAYEQYF. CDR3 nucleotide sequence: TGTGCCAGCAGACTAAGTCAGATAGCCTACGAGCAGTACTTC.

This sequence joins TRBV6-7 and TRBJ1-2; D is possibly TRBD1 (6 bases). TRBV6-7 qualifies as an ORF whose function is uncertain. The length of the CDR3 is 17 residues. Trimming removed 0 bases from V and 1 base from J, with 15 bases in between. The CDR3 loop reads CASSYSCRQDCNYGYTF. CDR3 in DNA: TGTGCCAGCAGTTACTCTTGCAGACAGGACTGTAACTATGGCTACACCTTC.

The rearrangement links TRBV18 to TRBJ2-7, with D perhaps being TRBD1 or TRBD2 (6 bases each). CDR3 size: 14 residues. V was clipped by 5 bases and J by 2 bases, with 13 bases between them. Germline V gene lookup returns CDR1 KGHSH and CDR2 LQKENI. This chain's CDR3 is CASSEGGGAYEQYF. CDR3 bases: TGTGCCAGCTCAGAAGGGGGAGGAGCCTACGAGCAGTACTTC.

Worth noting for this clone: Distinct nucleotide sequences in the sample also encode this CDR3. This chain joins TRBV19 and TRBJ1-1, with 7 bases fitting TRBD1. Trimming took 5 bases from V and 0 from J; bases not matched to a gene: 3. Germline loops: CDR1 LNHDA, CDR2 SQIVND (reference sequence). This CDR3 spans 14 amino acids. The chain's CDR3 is CASSSTGLNTEAFF. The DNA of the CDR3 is TGTGCCAGTAGTTCGACAGGGCTGAACACTGAAGCTTTCTTT.

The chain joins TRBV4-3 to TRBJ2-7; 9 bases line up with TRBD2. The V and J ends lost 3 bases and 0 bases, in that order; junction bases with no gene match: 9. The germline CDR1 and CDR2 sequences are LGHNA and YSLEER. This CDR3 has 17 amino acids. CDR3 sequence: CASSQDASREGSYEQYF. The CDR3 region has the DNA TGCGCCAGCAGCCAGGATGCTTCGCGGGAGGGCTCCTACGAGCAGTACTTC.

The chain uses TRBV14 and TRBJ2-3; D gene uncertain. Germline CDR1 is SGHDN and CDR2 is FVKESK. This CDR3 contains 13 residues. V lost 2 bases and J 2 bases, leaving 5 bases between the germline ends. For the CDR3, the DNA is TGTGCCAGCAGCCAACTCAACACAGATACGCAGTATTTT. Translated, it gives CASSQLNTDTQYF.

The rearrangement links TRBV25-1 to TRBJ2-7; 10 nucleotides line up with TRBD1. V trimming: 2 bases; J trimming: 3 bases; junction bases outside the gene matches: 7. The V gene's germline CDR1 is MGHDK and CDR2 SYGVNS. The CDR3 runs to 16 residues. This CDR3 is CASSEVSGTGVYEQYF. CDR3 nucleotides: TGTGCCAGCAGTGAAGTCTCCGGGACAGGGGTCTACGAGCAGTACTTC.

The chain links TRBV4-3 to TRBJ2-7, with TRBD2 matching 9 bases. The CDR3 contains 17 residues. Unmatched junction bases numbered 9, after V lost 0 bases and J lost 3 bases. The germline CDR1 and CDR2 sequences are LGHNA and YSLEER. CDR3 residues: CASSQDLSGRLFYEQYF. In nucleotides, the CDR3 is TGCGCCAGCAGCCAAGATCTAAGCGGGAGGTTGTTCTACGAGCAGTACTTC.

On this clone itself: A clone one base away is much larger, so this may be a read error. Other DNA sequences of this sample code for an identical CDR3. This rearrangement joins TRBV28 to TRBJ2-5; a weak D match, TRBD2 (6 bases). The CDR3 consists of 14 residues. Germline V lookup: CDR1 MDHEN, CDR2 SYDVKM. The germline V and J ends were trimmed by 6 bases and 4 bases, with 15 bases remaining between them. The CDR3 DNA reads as TGTGCCAGCAGCCGGAGGGCTGTGGCAGAGACCCAGTACTTC. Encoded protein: CASSRRAVAETQYF.

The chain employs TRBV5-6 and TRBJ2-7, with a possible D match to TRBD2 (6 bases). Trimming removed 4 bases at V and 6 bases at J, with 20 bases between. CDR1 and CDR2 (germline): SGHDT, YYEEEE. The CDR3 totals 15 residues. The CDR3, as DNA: TGTGCCAGCAGCCCCCGGACTATTAGCTCACGCGAGCAGTACTTC. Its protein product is CASSPRTISSREQYF.

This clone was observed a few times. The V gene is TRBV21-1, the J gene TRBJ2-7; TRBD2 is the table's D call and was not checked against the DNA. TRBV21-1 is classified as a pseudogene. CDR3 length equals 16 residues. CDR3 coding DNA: TGTGCCAGCAGCAATTTACCTAGCGGGCTTCCCTACGAGCAGTACTTC. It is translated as CASSNLPSGLPYEQYF.

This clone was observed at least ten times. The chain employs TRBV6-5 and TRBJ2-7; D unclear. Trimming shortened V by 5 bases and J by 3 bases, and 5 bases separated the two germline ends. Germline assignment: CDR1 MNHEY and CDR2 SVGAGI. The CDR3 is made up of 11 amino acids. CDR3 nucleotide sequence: TGTGCCAGCAGTGACGTCTACGAGCAGTACTTC. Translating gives CASSDVYEQYF.

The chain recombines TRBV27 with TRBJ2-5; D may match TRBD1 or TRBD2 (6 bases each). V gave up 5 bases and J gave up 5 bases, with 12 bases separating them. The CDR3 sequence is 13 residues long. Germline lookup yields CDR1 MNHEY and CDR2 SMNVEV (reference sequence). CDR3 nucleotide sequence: TGTGCCAGCAGTCCCAGGAGGGGGGAGACCCAGTACTTC. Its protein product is CASSPRRGETQYF.

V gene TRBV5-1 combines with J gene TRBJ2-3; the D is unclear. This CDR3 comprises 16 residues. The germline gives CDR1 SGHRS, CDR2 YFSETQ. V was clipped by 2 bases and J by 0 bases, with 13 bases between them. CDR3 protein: CASSFLTPSSTDTQYF. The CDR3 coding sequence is TGCGCCAGCAGCTTCCTGACACCGTCTAGCACAGATACGCAGTATTTT.

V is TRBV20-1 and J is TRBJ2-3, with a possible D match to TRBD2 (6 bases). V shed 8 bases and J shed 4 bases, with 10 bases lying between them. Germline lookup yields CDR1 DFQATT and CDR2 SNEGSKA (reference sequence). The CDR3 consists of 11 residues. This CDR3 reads CSSRLADTQYF. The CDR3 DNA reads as TGCAGTTCACGACTAGCAGATACGCAGTATTTT.

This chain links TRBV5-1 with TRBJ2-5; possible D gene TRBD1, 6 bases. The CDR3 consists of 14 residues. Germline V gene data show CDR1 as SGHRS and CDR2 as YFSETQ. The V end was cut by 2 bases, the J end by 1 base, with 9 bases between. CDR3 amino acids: CASSFGQTQETQYF. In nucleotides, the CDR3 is TGCGCCAGCAGCTTTGGACAGACCCAAGAGACCCAGTACTTC.